One and the same sample provided the 30 T cell receptor beta chains below, sequenced in a study of blood T cell repertoires in COVID-19. Repertoires were generated with immunoSEQ multiplex PCR, while TCRdb's copy carries only in-frame clones and drops some. The repertoire has about 120,000 clones, approximately 86% of them found once; the top ten carry about 7.7%. Sequencing was performed on peripheral blood. These receptors all come from a human donor in a cohort sampled during active COVID-19.

The chain employs TRBV7-9 and TRBJ2-4; 14 bases agree with TRBD2. The CDR3 length is 15 residues. V dropped 3 bases and J dropped 7; count of bases not matched to a gene: 2. The germline gives CDR1 SEHNR, CDR2 FQNEAQ (reference sequence). The DNA of the CDR3 is TGTGCCAGCAGCTTGACTAGCGGGAGGGAGAACATTCAGTACTTC. This gives the protein CASSLTSGRENIQYF.

The chain combines TRBV28 with TRBJ2-4, with 8 bases that match TRBD1. CDR1 is MDHEN and CDR2 is SYDVKM in the germline V gene. The trim removed 8 bases at V and 0 bases at J, leaving 6 bases unmatched. The CDR3 has 15 amino acids. CDR3 coding DNA: TGTGCCAGCTCCGGGACAGGTCTAGCCAAAAACATTCAGTACTTC. Translating it yields CASSGTGLAKNIQYF.

The chain is built from TRBV19 and TRBJ2-1; TRBD2 is a possible D gene (7 bases). Trimming stripped 7 bases from V and 13 bases from J, with 20 bases between. This CDR3 contains 13 residues. Germline V CDR1 and CDR2: LNHDA, SQIVND (reference sequence). In DNA form, the CDR3 reads TGTGCCAGTAAAGAGGGGGGCCGACTAGCACAGTTCTTC. Protein: CASKEGGRLAQFF.

The chain has TRBV10-1 and TRBJ2-3; TRBD1 aligns across 7 bases. The ends lost 2 bases at V and 2 bases at J; junction bases unmatched: 1. The germline V gene has CDR1 WNHNN and CDR2 SYGVQD (reference sequence). The CDR3 has 14 residues. The CDR3 DNA is TGCGCCAGCAGTGAGGGGACAGTCACAGATACGCAGTATTTT. Amino acid sequence: CASSEGTVTDTQYF.

V usage is TRBV5-4 and J usage is TRBJ2-1; 7 nucleotides line up with TRBD1. Germline assignment: CDR1 SGHNT and CDR2 YYREEE (reference sequence). This CDR3 contains 16 residues. The V and J ends lost 3 bases and 0 bases, in that order; junction bases with no gene match: 6. DNA for the CDR3: TGTGCCAGCAGCTACAGGGGCAGAGGCTCCTACAATGAGCAGTTCTTC. Its protein is CASSYRGRGSYNEQFF.

The chain is built from TRBV24-1 and TRBJ2-3, with TRBD1 matching over 8 bases. This CDR3 is built from 16 residues. Germline loops: CDR1 KGHDR, CDR2 SFDVKD. Trimming cost V 4 bases and J 0 bases; bases outside gene matches: 5. CDR3 region: CATSEPNRGSTDTQYF. CDR3 nucleotide sequence: TGTGCCACCAGTGAGCCGAACAGGGGGAGCACAGATACGCAGTATTTT.

This chain links TRBV19 with TRBJ1-2, with D unclear. CDR1 is LNHDA and CDR2 is SQIVND in the germline V gene (reference sequence). The V end was cut by 6 bases, the J end by 2 bases, with 10 bases between. The CDR3 spans 13 residues. The CDR3, as DNA: TGTGCCAGTAGCCCACCGGTCAACTATGGCTACACCTTC. Encoded protein: CASSPPVNYGYTF.

This chain joins TRBV28 and TRBJ2-5, with D perhaps TRBD2 (6 bases). Trimming removed 7 bases at V and 7 bases at J, with 16 bases between. Germline assignment: CDR1 MDHEN and CDR2 SYDVKM. This CDR3 region has 13 residues. The CDR3 DNA reads as TGTGCCAGCACCCCCGGGGGACCTGGGACCCAGTACTTC. This encodes CASTPGGPGTQYF.

The chain is built from TRBV11-3 and TRBJ2-5; TRBD2 is a possible D gene (6 bases). CDR3 size: 14 residues. Between the trimmed V and J ends, which lost 5 bases and 9 bases, there was a span of 19 bases. Looked up from germline, CDR1 is SGHNT and CDR2 is YENEEA. The CDR3 sequence: CASSPRTASGAQYF. CDR3 sequence (DNA): TGTGCCAGCAGCCCAAGGACGGCCTCGGGGGCCCAGTACTTC.

V is TRBV7-9 and J is TRBJ2-7, with 7 nucleotides matching TRBD1. The CDR3 spans 14 residues. With V trimmed by 6 bases and J by 2 bases, 7 bases remained unmatched. The germline V gene encodes CDR1 SEHNR and CDR2 FQNEAQ (reference sequence). The CDR3 DNA reads TGTGCCAGCAGACCCCCCGGGACAGCCTACGAGCAGTACTTC. It yields the protein CASRPPGTAYEQYF.

The chain carries TRBV24-1 and TRBJ2-5; 9 bases fit TRBD1. The length of the CDR3 is 14 residues. V trimming: 6 bases; J trimming: 5 bases; junction bases outside the gene matches: 6. Germline V lookup: CDR1 KGHDR, CDR2 SFDVKD. The CDR3 DNA reads TGTGCCACCAGTAGCACAGGGGGCCTGGAGACCCAGTACTTC. Translating it yields CATSSTGGLETQYF.

The rearrangement links TRBV18 to TRBJ2-1, with D unclear. The CDR3 is 14 amino acids. Germline V lookup: CDR1 KGHSH, CDR2 LQKENI. Trimming left V 4 bases short and J 0 bases short, with 7 bases between. The CDR3 DNA reads as TGTGCCAGCTCACTGTCTAGCTCCTACAATGAGCAGTTCTTC. Amino acid sequence: CASSLSSSYNEQFF. Supplemented by reference TRBV18 and TRBJ2-1, the full variable domain reads NAGVMQNPRHLVRRRGQEARLRCSPMKGHSHVYWYRQLPEEGLKFMVYLQKENIIDESGMPKERFSAEFPKEGPSILRIQQVVRGDSAAYFCASSLSSSYNEQFFGPGTRLTVL.

This clone has only a few counts. The chain carries TRBV10-3 and TRBJ2-7, with a tentative D call TRBD1 (5 bases). There are 13 residues in the CDR3. Germline V CDR1 and CDR2: ENHRY, SYGVKD. Trimming shortened V by 5 bases and J by 6 bases, and 14 bases separated the two germline ends. The CDR3 here is CAISPEGDGEQYF. CDR3 in DNA: TGTGCCATCAGTCCCGAAGGGGATGGCGAGCAGTACTTC.

This clone occurred once. J is TRBJ2-5 and V is TRBV5-1; 8 bases line up with TRBD2. Germline loops: CDR1 SGHRS, CDR2 YFSETQ. With V trimmed by 4 bases and J by 4 bases, 6 bases remained unmatched. The CDR3 sequence is 14 residues long. Here the CDR3 reads CASSPNSGRETQYF. The CDR3 DNA reads as TGCGCCAGCAGCCCCAACAGCGGGAGAGAGACCCAGTACTTC.

The chain employs TRBV2 and TRBJ2-3; D might be TRBD1 (5 bases). Germline loops: CDR1 SNHLY, CDR2 FYNNEI. The CDR3 extends over 14 amino acids. V was cut by 6 bases and J by 0 bases, with 10 bases left in between. DNA for the CDR3: TGTGCCAGCAGCGACCAGGGTAGCACAGATACGCAGTATTTT. Protein sequence: CASSDQGSTDTQYF.

The chain has TRBV11-3 and TRBJ1-2; 10 bases line up with TRBD1. This CDR3 is 15 amino acids long. V trimming: 2 bases; J trimming: 6 bases; junction bases outside the gene matches: 6. The germline V gene encodes CDR1 SGHNT and CDR2 YENEEA. CDR3 protein: CASSLRDRGLHGYTF. CDR3 bases: TGTGCCAGCAGCTTACGGGACAGGGGTCTTCATGGCTACACCTTC. Full variable domain (outside the CDR3, taken from reference TRBV11-3 and TRBJ1-2): EAGVVQSPRYKIIEKKQPVAFWCNPISGHNTLYWYLQNLGQGPELLIRYENEEAVDDSQLPKDRFSAERLKGVDSTLKIQPAELGDSAVYLCASSLRDRGLHGYTFGSGTRLTVV.

V is TRBV19 and J is TRBJ2-5; tentatively, D is TRBD1 (5 bases). Germline-derived CDR1 and CDR2 are LNHDA and SQIVND (reference sequence). This CDR3 is 15 amino acids long. With 3 bases removed from V and 5 bases from J, the gap between germline ends came to 16 bases. The CDR3 nucleotides are TGTGCCAGTAGTATTCCCCGGCAGGGCCCCGAGACCCAGTACTTC. As protein: CASSIPRQGPETQYF.

The chain couples TRBV5-4 to TRBJ1-1, with a tentative D call TRBD1 (5 bases). V was clipped by 4 bases and J by 3 bases, with 19 bases between them. The CDR3 covers 16 residues. CDR1 is SGHNT and CDR2 is YYREEE in the germline V gene (reference sequence). CDR3 amino acids: CASSRGGILEDTEAFF. The CDR3 region has the DNA TGTGCCAGCAGCCGGGGGGGGATCCTGGAGGACACTGAAGCTTTCTTT.

The chain recombines TRBV7-6 with TRBJ1-3; D gene ambiguous. This CDR3 spans 17 amino acids. The V end lost 3 bases, the J end lost 0 bases, and 15 bases lay between the germline ends. Germline V lookup: CDR1 SGHVS, CDR2 FNYEAQ. The CDR3 here is CASSFSVMGLSGNTIYF. The CDR3 nucleotides read TGTGCCAGCAGCTTTAGCGTGATGGGCCTCTCTGGAAACACCATATATTTT.

The V gene is TRBV5-1, the J gene TRBJ2-5; D is unresolved. The CDR3 has 15 amino acids. Trimming stripped 0 bases from V and 5 bases from J, with 14 bases between. Germline V gene data show CDR1 as SGHRS and CDR2 as YFSETQ. The CDR3 loop reads CASSLAIPPVETQYF. The CDR3 DNA sequence: TGCGCCAGCAGCTTGGCAATCCCCCCGGTGGAGACCCAGTACTTC.

This chain uses TRBV2 with TRBJ2-4; TRBD2 agrees at 11 bases. The CDR3 spans 20 residues. Losses at the gene ends were 7 bases for V and 0 bases for J; bases not matched to a gene: 17. Germline CDR1 is SNHLY and CDR2 is FYNNEI. In nucleotides, the CDR3 is TGTGCCAGCAAGGGAAGACTAGCGGGGCCCGCGAGACTAGCCAAAAACATTCAGTACTTC. It encodes CASKGRLAGPARLAKNIQYF.

This rearrangement joins TRBV5-1 to TRBJ2-3, with D perhaps matching TRBD2 (7 bases). Germline V gene lookup returns CDR1 SGHRS and CDR2 YFSETQ. CDR3 length: 14 residues. V gave up 7 bases and J gave up 3 bases, with 15 bases separating them. CDR3 region: CASGNGGATDTQYF. CDR3 bases: TGCGCCAGCGGAAATGGGGGGGCGACAGATACGCAGTATTTT.

The chain is built from TRBV19 and TRBJ2-1, with D possibly TRBD2 on 5 matching bases. Between the trimmed V and J ends, which lost 3 bases and 5 bases, there was a span of 8 bases. This CDR3 has 13 amino acids. Germline V gives CDR1 LNHDA, CDR2 SQIVND (reference sequence). In DNA form, the CDR3 reads TGTGCCAGTAGTATCCCCGGGGACAATGAGCAGTTCTTC. Amino acids: CASSIPGDNEQFF.

This clone has just a few counts. J is TRBJ2-1 and V is TRBV2, with 14 bases that match TRBD2. The V and J ends lost 6 bases and 7 bases, in that order; junction bases with no gene match: 8. Germline loops: CDR1 SNHLY, CDR2 FYNNEI. The CDR3 spans 16 residues. The CDR3 DNA reads TGTGCCAGCAGGATGGGACTAGCGGGAGTAGGGAATGAGCAGTTCTTC. This encodes CASRMGLAGVGNEQFF.

The chain joins TRBV9 to TRBJ1-6, with 9 bases lining up with TRBD1. Germline values: CDR1 SGDLS, CDR2 YYNGEE. The V gene end was trimmed by 4 bases and the J gene end by 3 bases; junction bases not matched to a gene: 17. This CDR3 has 20 amino acids. CDR3: CASSQYTGTGSLLYNSPLHF. CDR3 bases: TGTGCCAGCAGCCAATATACCGGGACAGGGTCCCTTCTCTATAATTCACCCCTCCACTTT.

There are a few counts of this clone. The V gene is TRBV28, the J gene TRBJ1-1, with TRBD1 matching 10 bases. With V trimmed by 6 bases and J by 5 bases, 6 bases remained unmatched. This CDR3 region has 14 residues. CDR1 and CDR2 (germline): MDHEN, SYDVKM. The CDR3 sequence is CASRPTGGGTEAFF. The CDR3 region has the DNA TGTGCCAGCAGACCGACAGGGGGCGGGACTGAAGCTTTCTTT.

The sample holds one count of this clone. The genes are TRBV6-2 or TRBV6-3 and TRBJ1-2; TRBD1 matches 7 bases. CDR3 length: 15 residues. Germline trimming cut 2 bases from V and 3 bases from J; bases unmatched to any gene: 6. CDR1 is MNHEY and CDR2 is SVGEGT in the germline V gene. The CDR3 DNA is TGTGCCAGCAGTTACGGTGGGACAGCGTACTATGGCTACACCTTC. Translating it yields CASSYGGTAYYGYTF.

The CDR3 coding sequence is TGCGCCAGCAGCCTACGGACTAGCGCTAGCACAGATACGCAGTATTTT. Translating gives CASSLRTSASTDTQYF. The V call is TRBV4-1, the J call TRBJ2-3; 9 bases line up with TRBD2. The CDR3 length is 16 residues. The V segment lost 4 bases and the J segment 0 bases; nucleotides outside the gene matches: 5. Looked up from germline, CDR1 is MGHRA and CDR2 is YSYEKL.

J is TRBJ2-6 and V is TRBV14; TRBD2 aligns across 9 bases. The CDR3 consists of 19 residues. V was clipped by 0 bases and J by 4 bases; unmatched bases: 10. Germline-derived CDR1 and CDR2 are SGHDN and FVKESK. The CDR3 nucleotides are TGTGCCAGCAGCCAAGATGGTAGCGGGAGTCCGCAGGGGGCCAACGTCCTGACTTTC. Protein: CASSQDGSGSPQGANVLTF.

The chain is built from TRBV7-9 and TRBJ1-6, with 7 bases aligning to TRBD1. V lost 6 bases to trimming and J lost 6 bases; unmatched junction nucleotides: 8. This CDR3 spans 15 amino acids. CDR1 and CDR2 from the germline V gene are SEHNR and FQNEAQ (reference sequence). As DNA, the CDR3 is TGTGCCAGCAGTCGGGGGACAGCCGCTAATTCACCCCTCCACTTT. It translates to CASSRGTAANSPLHF.